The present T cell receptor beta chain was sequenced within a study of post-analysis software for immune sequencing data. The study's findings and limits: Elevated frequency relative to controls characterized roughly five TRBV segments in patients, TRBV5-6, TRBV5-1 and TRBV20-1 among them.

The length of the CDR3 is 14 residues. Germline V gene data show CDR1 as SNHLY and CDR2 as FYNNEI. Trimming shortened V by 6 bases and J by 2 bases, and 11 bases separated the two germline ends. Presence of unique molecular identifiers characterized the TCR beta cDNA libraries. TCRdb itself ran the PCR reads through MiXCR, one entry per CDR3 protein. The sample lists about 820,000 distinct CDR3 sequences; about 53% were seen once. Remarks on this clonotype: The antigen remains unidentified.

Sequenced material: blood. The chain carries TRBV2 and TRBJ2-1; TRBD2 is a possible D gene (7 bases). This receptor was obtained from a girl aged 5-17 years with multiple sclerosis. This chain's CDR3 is CASRQGRAYNEQFF. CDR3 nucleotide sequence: TGTGCCAGCAGGCAGGGGAGGGCCTACAATGAGCAGTTCTTC.